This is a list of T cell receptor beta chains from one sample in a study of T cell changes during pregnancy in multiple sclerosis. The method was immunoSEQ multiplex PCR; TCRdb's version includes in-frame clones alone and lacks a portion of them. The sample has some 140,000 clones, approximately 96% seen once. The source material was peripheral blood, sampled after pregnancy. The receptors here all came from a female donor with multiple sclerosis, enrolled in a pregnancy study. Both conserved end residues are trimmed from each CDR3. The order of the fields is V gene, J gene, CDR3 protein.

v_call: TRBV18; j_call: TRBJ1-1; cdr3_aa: ASSPRTGNTEAF
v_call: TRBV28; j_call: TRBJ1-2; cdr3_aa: ASSPGDRPNYGYT
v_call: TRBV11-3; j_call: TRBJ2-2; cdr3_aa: ASSLNRGTGELF
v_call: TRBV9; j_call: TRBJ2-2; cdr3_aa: ASSMRGGSGELF
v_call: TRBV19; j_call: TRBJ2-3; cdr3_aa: ASSLQSTSTDTQY
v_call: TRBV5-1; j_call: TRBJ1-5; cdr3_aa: ASSPDGGQPQH
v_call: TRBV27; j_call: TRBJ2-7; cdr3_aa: ASSLGLAGLYEQY
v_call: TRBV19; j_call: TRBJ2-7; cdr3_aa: ASSKVGVHEQY
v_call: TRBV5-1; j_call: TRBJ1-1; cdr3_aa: ASANDRGNTEAF
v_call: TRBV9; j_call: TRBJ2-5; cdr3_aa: ASSGGLGEETQY
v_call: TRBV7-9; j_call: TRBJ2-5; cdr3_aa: ASSLTLAGEGETQY
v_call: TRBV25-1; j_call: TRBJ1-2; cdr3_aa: ASSDRGYGYT
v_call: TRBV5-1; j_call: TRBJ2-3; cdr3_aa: ASSPGGARDTQY
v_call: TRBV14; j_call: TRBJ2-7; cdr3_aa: ASSQAGGGEQY
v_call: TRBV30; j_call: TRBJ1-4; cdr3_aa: AWEPGQGLEKLF
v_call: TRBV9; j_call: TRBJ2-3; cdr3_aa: ASSVVAGFTDTQY
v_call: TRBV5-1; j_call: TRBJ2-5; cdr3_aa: ASSLAGGETQY
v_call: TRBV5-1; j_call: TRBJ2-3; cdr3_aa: ASSLPGAGGSTDTQY
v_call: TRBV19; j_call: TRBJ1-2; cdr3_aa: ASSIGSLADGYT
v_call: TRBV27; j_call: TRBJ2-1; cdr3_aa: ASSLSAPLASGRGNEQF
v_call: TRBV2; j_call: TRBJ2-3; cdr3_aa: ASGLAGVTDTQY
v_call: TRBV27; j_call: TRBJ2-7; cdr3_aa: ASSPLTGAYEQY
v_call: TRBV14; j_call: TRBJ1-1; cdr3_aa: ASSPPFRGTEAF
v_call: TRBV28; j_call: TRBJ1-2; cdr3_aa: ASSRTDRPGNYGYT
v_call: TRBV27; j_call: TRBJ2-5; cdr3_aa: ASSLIAGGPGKTQY
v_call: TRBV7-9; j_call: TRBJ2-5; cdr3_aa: ASSLDRSETQY
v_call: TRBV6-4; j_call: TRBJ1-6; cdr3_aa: ASRGQKNSPLH
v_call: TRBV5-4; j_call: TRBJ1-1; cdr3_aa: ASSLDRGFMNTEAF
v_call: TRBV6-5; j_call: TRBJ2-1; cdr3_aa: ASSYGLAGGENEQF